This TCR beta chain was obtained from a study of shared clonotypes between healthy human individuals. Several immunoSEQ 96-well plates shared each subset's DNA, each plate a replicate. Profiling relied on immunoSEQ multiplex PCR, and the TCRdb table lists in-frame clones only, not all of them. The table records roughly 2.2 million clones, 92% of them present only once. Germline CDR1 is SQVTM and CDR2 is ANQGSEA. V was cut by 3 bases and J by 1 base, with 9 bases left in between. This CDR3 spans 13 amino acids. The clonotype originates from a man aged 18 to 35 in good health. Some clones in this sample may be carry-over from other donors' samples. V usage is TRBV29-1 and J usage is TRBJ1-1; D is perhaps TRBD1 (5 bases). The sequencing input was naive CD4+ T cells from PBMCs. Subset noted: CD45RA+ positively selected. The CDR3 bases are TGCAGCGTTGACGGGGCGACGAACACTGAAGCTTTCTTT. Amino acids: CSVDGATNTEAFF. The full variable domain, completed using reference TRBV29-1 and TRBJ1-1, is SAVISQKPSRDICQRGTSLTIQCQVDSQVTMMFWYRQQPGQSLTLIATANQGSEATYESGFVIDKFPISRPNLTFSTLTVSNMSPEDSSIYLCSVDGATNTEAFFGQGTRLTVV.